The text below deals with one T cell receptor beta chain. Antigen unknown. The CDR3 covers 16 residues. Germline loops: CDR1 PRHDT, CDR2 FYEKMQ (reference sequence). This sample stems from a study of T cell clusters in autoimmune cytopenias. Study-wide findings and caveats: TRB repertoire shifts in secondary cytopenia and chronic lymphocytic leukemia mostly reflected lymphoma, not autoimmunity.

Approximately 40,000 genome equivalents of blood DNA were amplified for TRB. TRB was amplified by touch-down multiplex PCR, primer pools A and B combined. After re-calling the multiplex PCR reads, TCRdb lists one entry per CDR3 protein, DNA absent. This sample's table reports more than 4,000 distinct CDR3 sequences. These data also featured in a second study, about T cell repertoires in aging, cancer and after chemotherapy.

The specimen sequenced was peripheral blood. The chain joins TRBV13 to TRBJ2-5; the D call from TCRdb, TRBD2, cannot be confirmed without DNA. The clonotype comes from a human donor in good health. CDR3 region: CASSRPGTANQETQYF.